Below, one T cell receptor (beta chain) is given with its context. The target antigen is unknown. The CDR3 is made up of 16 amino acids. J was trimmed by 2 bases and V by 0 bases; bases with no gene match: 3. CDR1 and CDR2 from the germline V gene are LGHNA and YSLEER. Isolation per sample recovered at least 6 million PBMCs. The sample is drawn from a study of blood T cells in healthy people across ages. Turning to the study itself: The template switching approach captured approximately one barcoded beta molecule for every two T cells.

Whole-study results and caveats: Fewer expanded clones and more diversity marked long-lived versus aged donors.

Combining a sample-barcoded 5' primer with a J-beta primer mix, a second PCR ran for roughly 7 to 11 cycles. Each CDR3 protein is one row after TCRdb ran MiXCR on the 5' RACE reads. The table records roughly 800,000 distinct CDR3 sequences, about three fifths of them present only once. This clonotype was sampled from a man aged 25-40 years in good health. The material sequenced was blood. V and J are TRBV4-3 and TRBJ2-1, with 8 bases that match TRBD2. The CDR3 region has the DNA TGCGCCAGCAGCCAAGAAAAGGGACTAGCCTACAATGAGCAGTTCTTC. It yields the protein CASSQEKGLAYNEQFF.